The TCR beta chain described here comes from a study of human T cells and chemical hapten exposure (dated by TCRdb to the early 2020s). Study-level background: For sensitization, 2% DPC in acetone was applied to a roughly 2 cm by roughly 2 cm area of upper inner arm skin. Patients additionally received weekly therapeutic DPC doses to the scalp throughout the approximately 24-week study period. Patch tests used Finn chambers with 0.01% DPC on the upper back, scored after 6 days by International Contact Dermatitis Research Group standards. The mostly female patient cohort included alopecia areata with under or over 50% scalp involvement, alopecia totalis and alopecia universalis. Libraries were pooled for sequencing, and per-sample TCR yields varied mainly because of small differences in library volumes within the pool. In alopecia patients, the study followed how the peripheral blood TCR repertoire changed in vivo over primary and secondary sensitization to diphenylcyclopropenone (DPC), a hapten. Blood was sampled from patients pre-sensitization (week 0) and at 2, 6 and about 24 weeks after DPC sensitization. For TCR sequencing, blood came from twenty-nine alopecia patients at anywhere from one to four time points (pre-sensitization, 2, 6 and 24 weeks). Overall study outcomes, separate from this receptor: Alopecia, a presumed autoimmune disease, was present in all patients, so the immune response of the patients might differ from that of healthy individuals. Patch test score correlated positively with the number of PT1 expanded TCRs, reaching significance at thresholds 8, 16 and 32 but not at 4. Compared with pre-sensitization or healthy control sets, expanded TCRs formed significantly more large CDR3 similarity clusters, which is consistent with antigen-driven responses. DPC sensitization did not change the number of TCRs with a frequency above 1 in 1000, and there was no evidence of changes in global repertoire structure. Repeated subsampling changed both the strength of the expansion versus patch-test correlation and the threshold at which that correlation became significant.

The sample's time point label, decoded: patch test 2, 6 weeks after DPC sensitization. In light of the paper, this sample's treatment or condition label describes: therapeutic diphenylcyclopropenone sensitization with weekly scalp DPC. At every patch-test visit, the blood draw took place before the patch test was put on. Patients were eligible if aged 18 to 70, diagnosed with alopecia and judged suitable for DPC therapy, and pregnant patients were excluded. Unfractionated whole blood was collected in Tempus Blood RNA tubes, and total RNA was extracted from that blood. The method behind the library was RACE. Reads for this sample came from a NextSeq 500. During library preparation, unique molecular identifiers were attached to individual cDNA molecules so that TCRs could be counted in a quantitative, reproducible way. From each blood RNA sample, both TCR alpha and TCR beta chains were sequenced. As for the authors' bioinformatics: The median number of TCRs per sample was over 85,000, ranging from 23,224 to 690,600. The Decombinator software suite was used to annotate V, J and CDR3 in the TCR reads. For the PS versus PT1 abundance plots, all samples were subsampled to the same number of TCRs (28,000). Expanded TCRs were defined as absent before sensitization and observed at least eight times at the 2-week time point. The public sequencing data were trimmed at Q25 with fastp and processed into clonotypes with MiXCR by TCRdb, which kept only in-frame beta chains. CDR3 protein duplicates are merged, each entry listing the most common genes and DNA. The V and J calls come from TCRdb's annotation, not from the publication. Across this sample there are around 100,000 distinct CDR3 sequences, with roughly 10% seen only once. 2.5% to 4% of the sample is in the top ten clones.

V loses 6 bases of germline sequence and J loses 4 bases, and the interval between the two ends is 12 bases. The CDR3 holds 13 amino acids from the cysteine to the phenylalanine. Solely the CDR3 DNA is kept, with 39 bases framed from the first base. There are a few counts of this clonotype. Which antigen it targets is not known. Per-base qualities were not stored, and no clone one base away is much larger. The sample consisted of whole blood, taken in connection with sensitization to the hapten diphenylcyclopropenone (DPC). This sequence originates from a woman aged 40 to 55 with alopecia areata. Some clones in this sample may be carry-over from other donors' samples. This chain joins TRBV12-3 or TRBV12-4 to TRBJ2-5, with the D gene uncertain. This receptor carries the CDR3 CASRRTRAETQYF. The DNA sequence follows: TGTGCCAGCAGGAGAACCCGGGCAGAGACCCAGTACTTC.